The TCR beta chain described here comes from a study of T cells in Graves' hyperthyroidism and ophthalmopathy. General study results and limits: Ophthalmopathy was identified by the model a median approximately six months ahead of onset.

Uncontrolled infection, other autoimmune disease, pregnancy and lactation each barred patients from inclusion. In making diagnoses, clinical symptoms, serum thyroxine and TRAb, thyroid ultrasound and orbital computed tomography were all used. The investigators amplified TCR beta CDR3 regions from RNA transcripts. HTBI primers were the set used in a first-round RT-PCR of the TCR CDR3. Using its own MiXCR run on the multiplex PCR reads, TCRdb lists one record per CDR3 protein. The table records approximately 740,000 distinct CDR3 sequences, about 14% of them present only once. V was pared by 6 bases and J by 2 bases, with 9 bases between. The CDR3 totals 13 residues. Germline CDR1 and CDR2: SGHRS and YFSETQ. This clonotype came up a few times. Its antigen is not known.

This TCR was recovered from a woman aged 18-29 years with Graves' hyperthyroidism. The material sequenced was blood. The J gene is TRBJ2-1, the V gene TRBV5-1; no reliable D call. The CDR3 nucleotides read TGCGCCAGCACGCCAGCTACCTACAATGAGCAGTTCTTC. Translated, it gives CASTPATYNEQFF.